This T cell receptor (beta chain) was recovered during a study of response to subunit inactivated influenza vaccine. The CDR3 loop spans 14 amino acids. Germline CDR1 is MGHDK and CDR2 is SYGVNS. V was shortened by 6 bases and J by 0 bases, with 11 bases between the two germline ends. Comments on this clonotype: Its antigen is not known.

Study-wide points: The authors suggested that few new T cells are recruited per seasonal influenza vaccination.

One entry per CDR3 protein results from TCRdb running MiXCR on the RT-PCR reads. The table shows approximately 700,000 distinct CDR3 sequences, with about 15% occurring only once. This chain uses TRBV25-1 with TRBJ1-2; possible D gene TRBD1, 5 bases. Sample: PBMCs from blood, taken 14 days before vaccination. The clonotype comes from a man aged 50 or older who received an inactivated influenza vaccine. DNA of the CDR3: TGTGCCAGCAGCACAGGTCTAACTAACTATGGCTACACCTTC. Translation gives CASSTGLTNYGYTF.